This section outlines one T cell receptor (beta chain) sequence together with its context. Its antigen remains unidentified. The authors made the TRB cDNA libraries by 5' RACE using UMI labels. No DNA is given; TCRdb re-called the 5' RACE reads and lists each CDR3 protein once. With 80,000 to 100,000 distinct CDR3 sequences in the sample, the ten largest clones hold roughly 0.8%. CDR1 and CDR2 (germline): MDHEN, SYDVKM. The CDR3 extends over 13 amino acids. This record belongs to a study of CXCR3-negative and CXCR3-positive naive CD8 T cells. Regarding the study as a whole: CXCR3-positive naive cells had more hydrophobic TRB CDR3s than CXCR3-negative naive cells. Memory, not naive, CXCR3-negative and CXCR3-positive cells differed in TRBV-TRBJ usage.

The chain is built from TRBV28 and TRBJ2-7. This TCR was recovered from a human donor in good health. Some clones in this sample may be carry-over from other donors' samples. The sequenced material came from naive CXCR3+ CD8+ T cells from blood. Subset specified: CD45RO-CCR7+CD27+CD95- naive CD8+ T cells expressing CXCR3 (TNR3+). CDR3 protein: CASSLSPEDEQYF.